This T cell receptor (beta chain) appears in the sequencing data of a study of PD-L1 blockade in urothelial cancer. At the level of the study: Blood analysis took place 3 weeks (second dose) and 6 weeks after treatment start. Blood-derived samples held a median approximately 150,000 T cells.

Per germline, CDR1 LNHDA and CDR2 SQIVND (reference sequence). V lost 2 bases, J lost 8 bases, and 15 bases lay in between. CDR3 length: 15 residues. Assay: immunoSEQ multiplex PCR; the TCRdb copy retains only in-frame clones and omits some. Seen here are tens of thousands of clones, around 76% observed once, and the top ten hold approximately 9.5%. The source was PBMCs, collected around atezolizumab (anti-PD-L1) treatment. The receptor was isolated from a man between 65 and 85 years old with urothelial cancer. This chain uses TRBV19 with TRBJ1-4; D is perhaps TRBD1 (5 bases). In DNA, the CDR3 is TGTGCCAGTAGTATATTGGGAGCGGGGGAAGAAAAACTGTTTTTT. It yields the protein CASSILGAGEEKLFF. Full variable domain (rest looked up from reference TRBV19 and TRBJ1-4): DGGITQSPKYLFRKEGQNVTLSCEQNLNHDAMYWYRQDPGQGLRLIYYSQIVNDFQKGDIAEGYSVSREKKESFPLTVTSAQKNPTAFYLCASSILGAGEEKLFFGSGTQLSVL.